One and the same sample provided the 2 T cell receptor beta chains below, sequenced in a study of T cell changes during pregnancy in multiple sclerosis. Measured with immunoSEQ multiplex PCR; TCRdb has only the in-frame clones, and not every one. The data show some 60,000 clones, 85% to 95% seen once. The input for sequencing was peripheral blood, taken after pregnancy. Every receptor here comes from a female donor with multiple sclerosis, enrolled in a pregnancy study.

This sequence joins TRBV9 and TRBJ1-5; a possible D gene is TRBD1 (6 bases). The V gene's germline CDR1 is SGDLS and CDR2 YYNGEE. V dropped 3 bases and J dropped 0 bases, with 16 bases sitting between them. The CDR3 has 17 residues. This chain's CDR3 is CASSALPTGISNQPQHF. The CDR3 region has the DNA TGTGCCAGCAGCGCCCTACCTACAGGGATTAGCAATCAGCCCCAGCATTTT.

The V gene is TRBV11-3, the J gene TRBJ2-2; D ambiguous. CDR1 is SGHNT and CDR2 is YENEEA in the germline V gene. This CDR3 contains 12 residues. V was clipped by 3 bases and J by 4 bases, with 3 bases between them. CDR3 coding DNA: TGTGCCAGCAGCTTCAGCACCGGGGAGCTGTTTTTT. It is translated as CASSFSTGELFF.